This T cell receptor beta chain came from a study of blood T cells in healthy people across ages (dated by TCRdb to the mid-2010s). Looking at the study overall: In model experiments, template switching captured roughly one uniquely barcoded TCR beta cDNA molecule for every two T cells. The study measured age-related changes in TCR beta repertoire diversity using deep sequencing normalized with unique cDNA molecular identifiers. The donors were divided into four age groups: young (average around 17 years), middle-aged (under 40), aged (about 62) and long-lived (around 80). To avoid experimental bias, donors of different ages were distributed randomly across sequencing lanes. The study analyzed two additional independent replicas of 1 million unique cDNA reads from the same blood draw for two donors, one aged 18 to 30 and one aged 80 or older.

Donors were 35 to 40 systemically healthy Caucasian individuals from Russia aged roughly 6 to 90 years. Each donor gave around 9.5 milliliters of peripheral blood, collected into EDTA-treated Vacutainer tubes. Ficoll-Paque density-gradient centrifugation was used to isolate PBMCs, with at least 6.5 million per sample. Total RNA was extracted from PBMCs with Trizol reagent, with at least 5.5 micrograms obtained per sample. For every donor, flow cytometry on a PBMC aliquot measured the percentage of naive CD45RAhigh/CD27high T cells. Concerning this clonotype itself: The antigen it binds to is not known. No base quality information exists; no much larger clone differs at one position.

The library came from 5' RACE. The sequencing machine was an Illumina HiSeq 2500. A second PCR of 7 to 11 cycles was performed with a sample-barcoded 5' primer and a J-beta primer mix. A unique molecular identifier was introduced onto each TCR beta cDNA molecule by a template-switch 5' adaptor carrying 12 random nucleotides. At least 3 million CDR3-containing paired-end reads were obtained from each sample. First-strand cDNA was synthesized from all RNA with the Mint cDNA synthesis kit, primed by a TRBC-specific oligonucleotide. Following uracil-DNA glycosylase treatment, a first 18-cycle PCR with universal primers M1SS and BC2_uni_R was performed on all cDNA. In the original analysis: For normalization, 1 million high-quality reads were randomly selected from each sample, with every read carrying a distinct molecular identifier. Instead of being binned into consensus sequences, reads that shared molecular identifiers were thrown out. MiTCR, with a Q25 quality threshold and the strictest error-elimination algorithm, was used for CDR3 identification, clonotype clustering and error correction. Lower-bound total TCR beta diversity was estimated with a nonparametric unseen species model using Euler transformation. Using fastp trimming at Q25 and MiXCR clonotype assembly, TCRdb reanalyzed the public sequencing data and kept in-frame beta chains. Each entry merges the rows of one CDR3 protein and shows their most common DNA and genes. The V and J calls follow TCRdb's processing rather than the paper's. For this sample there are around 1,600,000 distinct CDR3 sequences; 35% to 45% appear just once. About 4% of the sample belongs to the ten largest clones.

At the junction V is shortened by 2 bases and J by 6 bases, with 14 bases in between. Including the terminal cysteine and phenylalanine, the CDR3 comprises 14 residues. Just CDR3 DNA is preserved here, 42 bases in frame from base 1. CDR1 is given as MNHEY and CDR2 as SMNVEV, both from the germline V gene (reference sequence). Here is what the overall study found, with its caveats: Because donor CMV infection status was unknown, age-related changes in expanded clonotypes were potentially confounded. Estimates of total diversity from one million sequenced T cells were regarded as lower bounds and underestimates. Compared with the aged group, the long-lived group had more naive CD4+ T cells, fewer expanded clones and increased TCR diversity, suggesting age selection. Because profiling used bulk unsorted PBMCs, naive and antigen-experienced compartments could not be compared conclusively. As age increased, observed TCR beta diversity per million T cells dropped in a roughly linear way, and a significant reduction was already evident by age 40. Observed TCR beta diversity correlated strongly with the percentage of naive T cells measured by flow cytometry.

The sequence was collected from a woman aged 18-29 years in good health. The sequenced sample consisted of blood. This receptor chain uses TRBV27 and TRBJ2-7; the D segment could be TRBD2, given 5 matching bases. The DNA reads as follows: TGTGCCAGCAGTTTAGGTGGGAGAGGGTTCGAGCAGTACTTC. This is translated as CASSLGGRGFEQYF.